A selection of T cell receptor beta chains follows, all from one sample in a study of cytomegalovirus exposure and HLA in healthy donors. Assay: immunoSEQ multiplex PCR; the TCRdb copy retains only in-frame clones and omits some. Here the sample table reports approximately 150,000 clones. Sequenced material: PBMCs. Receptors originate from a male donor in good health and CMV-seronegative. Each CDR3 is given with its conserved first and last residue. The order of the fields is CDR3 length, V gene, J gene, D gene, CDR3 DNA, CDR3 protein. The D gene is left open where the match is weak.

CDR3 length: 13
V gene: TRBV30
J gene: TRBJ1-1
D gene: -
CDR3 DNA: TGTGCCTGGAGAAGAAGAGGGAACACTGAAGCTTTCTTT
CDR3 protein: CAWRRRGNTEAFF

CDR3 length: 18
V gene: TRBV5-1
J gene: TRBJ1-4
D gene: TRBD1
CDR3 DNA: TGCGCCAGCAGCTTGGCCAAGGGGGCAGGGGCAACTAATGAAAAACTGTTTTTT
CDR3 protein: CASSLAKGAGATNEKLFF

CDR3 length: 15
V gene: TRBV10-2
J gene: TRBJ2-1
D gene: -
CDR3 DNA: TGCGCCAGCAGTGATCTTCAGGAAGCATACAATGAGCAGTTCTTC
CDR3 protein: CASSDLQEAYNEQFF

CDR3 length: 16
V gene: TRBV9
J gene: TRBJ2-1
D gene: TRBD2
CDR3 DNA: TGTGCCAGCAGCGTAGGGGCGCGGGGGGCCCTCAATGAGCAGTTCTTC
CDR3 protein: CASSVGARGALNEQFF

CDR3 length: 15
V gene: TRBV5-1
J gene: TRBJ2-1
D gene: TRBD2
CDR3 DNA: TGCGCCAGCAGCCTGGGGGGACTAGCGGGAAGAGAGCAGTTCTTC
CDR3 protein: CASSLGGLAGREQFF

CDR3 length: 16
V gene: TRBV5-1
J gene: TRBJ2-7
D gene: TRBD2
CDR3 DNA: TGCGCCAGCAGCTTGGAAAGCGGGAGGGTCGCCTACGAGCAGTACTTC
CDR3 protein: CASSLESGRVAYEQYF

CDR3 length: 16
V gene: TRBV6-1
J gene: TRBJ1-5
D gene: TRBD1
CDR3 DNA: TGTGCCAGCAGTGAACAGGGGGTTTTAGTCAATCAGCCCCAGCATTTT
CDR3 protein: CASSEQGVLVNQPQHF

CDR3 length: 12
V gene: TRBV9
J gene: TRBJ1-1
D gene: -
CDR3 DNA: TGTGCCAGCAGCGTAGAATCAGGACAGCCGCTCTTT
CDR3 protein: CASSVESGQPLF

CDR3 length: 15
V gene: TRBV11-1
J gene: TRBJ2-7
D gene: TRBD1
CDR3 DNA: TGTGCCAGCAGCCCCTCCGGGACAGGCGAAAACGAGCAGTACTTC
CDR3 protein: CASSPSGTGENEQYF

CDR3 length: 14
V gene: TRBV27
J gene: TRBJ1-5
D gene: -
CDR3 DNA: TGTGCCAGCAGTTTAGAGGCCAAACATCAGCCCCAGCATTTT
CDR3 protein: CASSLEAKHQPQHF

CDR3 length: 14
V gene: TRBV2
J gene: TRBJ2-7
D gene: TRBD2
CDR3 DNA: TGTGCCAGCAGTGACAGTGGGGGGGTCTACGAGCAGTACTTC
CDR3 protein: CASSDSGGVYEQYF

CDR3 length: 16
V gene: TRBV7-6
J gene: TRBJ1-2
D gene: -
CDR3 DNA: TGTGCCAGCAGTCACCCCCTACTCGGGGGTTTCGGGGGCTACACCTTC
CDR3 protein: CASSHPLLGGFGGYTF

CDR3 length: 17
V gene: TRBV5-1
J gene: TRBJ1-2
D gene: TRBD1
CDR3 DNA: TGCGCCAGCAGCTTGGGTGTGCAGGGGGCTACGCGGAAAGGCTACACCTTC
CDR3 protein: CASSLGVQGATRKGYTF

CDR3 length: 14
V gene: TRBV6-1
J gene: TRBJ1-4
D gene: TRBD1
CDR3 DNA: TGTGCCAGCAGTGTAGACAGGGGTTTTGGAAAACTGTTTTTT
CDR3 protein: CASSVDRGFGKLFF

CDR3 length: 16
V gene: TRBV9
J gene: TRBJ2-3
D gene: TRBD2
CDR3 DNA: TGTGCCAGCAGCGTAGATTCTAGCGGGGGGGCAAGGACGCAGTATTTT
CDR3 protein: CASSVDSSGGARTQYF

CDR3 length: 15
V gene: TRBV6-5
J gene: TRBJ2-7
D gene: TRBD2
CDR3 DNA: TGTGCCAGCAGTGCTAGCGGGGGCCTACACTACGAGCAGTACTTC
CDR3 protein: CASSASGGLHYEQYF

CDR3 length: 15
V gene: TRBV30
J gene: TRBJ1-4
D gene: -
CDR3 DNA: TGTGCCTGGAGTGTACTAGGCAGGCCAGATGAAAAACTGTTTTTT
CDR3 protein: CAWSVLGRPDEKLFF

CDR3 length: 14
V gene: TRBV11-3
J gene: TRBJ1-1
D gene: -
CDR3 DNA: TGTGCCAGCAGCTTACGCGGAGGGAACACTGAAGCTTTCTTT
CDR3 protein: CASSLRGGNTEAFF

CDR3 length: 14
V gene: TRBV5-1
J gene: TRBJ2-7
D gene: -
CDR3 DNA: TGCGCCAGCAGCTTGGAGGAGGGTCTCGACGAGCAGTACTTC
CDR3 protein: CASSLEEGLDEQYF

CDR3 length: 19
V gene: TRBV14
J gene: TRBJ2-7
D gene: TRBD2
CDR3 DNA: TGTGCCAGCAGCCAAGATCAAGGGACTAGCGGGTCTAGCTCCTACGAGCAGTACTTC
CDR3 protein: CASSQDQGTSGSSSYEQYF

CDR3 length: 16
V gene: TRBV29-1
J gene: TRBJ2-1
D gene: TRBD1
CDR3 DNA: TGCAGCGCCCAATTGCCCCGACAGGGGGCGTCCAATGAGCAGTTCTTC
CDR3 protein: CSAQLPRQGASNEQFF

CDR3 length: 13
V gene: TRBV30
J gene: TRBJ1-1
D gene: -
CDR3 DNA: TGTGCCTGGAGCCCGGGAGGGAACACTGAAGCTTTCTTT
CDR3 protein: CAWSPGGNTEAFF

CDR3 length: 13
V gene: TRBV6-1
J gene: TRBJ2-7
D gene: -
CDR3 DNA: TGTGCCAGCAGTGAAAGTAGCAGCTACGAGCAGTACTTC
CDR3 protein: CASSESSSYEQYF

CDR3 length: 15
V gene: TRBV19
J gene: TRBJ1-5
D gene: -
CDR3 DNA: TGTGCCAGTAGTCCGTCAGGGGCCAGCAATCAGCCCCAGCATTTT
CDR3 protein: CASSPSGASNQPQHF

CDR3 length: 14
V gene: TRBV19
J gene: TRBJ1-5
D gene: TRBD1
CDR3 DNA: TGTGCCAGTAAATGGACAGGGGTCAATCAGCCCCAGCATTTT
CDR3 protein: CASKWTGVNQPQHF

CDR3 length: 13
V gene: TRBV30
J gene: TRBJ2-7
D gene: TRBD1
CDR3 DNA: TGTGCCTGGGCGGGACAGGGTATGTACGAGCAGTACTTC
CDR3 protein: CAWAGQGMYEQYF

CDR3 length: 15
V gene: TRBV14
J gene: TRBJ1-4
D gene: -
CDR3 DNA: TGTGCCAGCAGCCAACGGGGGGCTAATGGCGAAAAACTGTTTTTT
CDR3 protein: CASSQRGANGEKLFF

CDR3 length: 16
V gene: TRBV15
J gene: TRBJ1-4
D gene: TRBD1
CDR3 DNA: TGTGCCACCAGCAGAGATGGCGGCAGGGGGCCTGAAAAACTGTTTTTT
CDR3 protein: CATSRDGGRGPEKLFF

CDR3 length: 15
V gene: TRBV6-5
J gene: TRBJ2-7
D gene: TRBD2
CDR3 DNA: TGTGCCAGCAGTTACGGGACTAGCGGGAGGTACGAGCAGTACTTC
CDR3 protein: CASSYGTSGRYEQYF

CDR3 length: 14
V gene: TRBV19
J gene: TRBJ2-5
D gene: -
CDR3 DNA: TGTGCCAGTAGCCCACGGGAGAATCTGGAGACCCAGTACTTC
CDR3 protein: CASSPRENLETQYF

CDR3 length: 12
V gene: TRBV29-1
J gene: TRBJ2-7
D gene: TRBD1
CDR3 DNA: TGCAGCGTTGGGGACAGTTCCTACGAGCAGTACTTC
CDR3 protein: CSVGDSSYEQYF

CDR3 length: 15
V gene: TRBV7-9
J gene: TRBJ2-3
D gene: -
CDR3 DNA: TGTGCCAGCAGCTTAAGAGTGGAGCGCACAGATACGCAGTATTTT
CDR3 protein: CASSLRVERTDTQYF

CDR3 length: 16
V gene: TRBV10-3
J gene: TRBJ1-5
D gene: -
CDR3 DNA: TGTGCCATCAGTGAATTGTCGCTTCACAGGGACGGGACCCAGCATTTT
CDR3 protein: CAISELSLHRDGTQHF

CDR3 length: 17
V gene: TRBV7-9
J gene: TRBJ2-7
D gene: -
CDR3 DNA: TGTGCCAGCAGCTTAAGCAGAGATGGGCCGCTCCTGGACGAGCAGTACTTC
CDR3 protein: CASSLSRDGPLLDEQYF

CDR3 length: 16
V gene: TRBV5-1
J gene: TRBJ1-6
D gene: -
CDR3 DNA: TGCGCCCTCAGGAAGAGGGTCATGGGGTATAATTCACCCCTCCACTTT
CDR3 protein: CALRKRVMGYNSPLHF

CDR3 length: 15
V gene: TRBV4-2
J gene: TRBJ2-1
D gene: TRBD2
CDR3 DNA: TGTGCCAGCAGCCTAGCGGGGAGCTCCTACAATGAGCAGTTCTTC
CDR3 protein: CASSLAGSSYNEQFF

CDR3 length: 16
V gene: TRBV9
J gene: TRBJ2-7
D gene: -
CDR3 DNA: TGTGCCAGCAGTCCGAGGGCGTCCTCAAGCTCCTACGAGCAGTACTTC
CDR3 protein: CASSPRASSSSYEQYF

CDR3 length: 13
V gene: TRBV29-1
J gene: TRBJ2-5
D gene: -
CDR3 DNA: TGCAGCGCTCGACGGGGACTCCAAGAGACCCAGTACTTC
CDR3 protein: CSARRGLQETQYF

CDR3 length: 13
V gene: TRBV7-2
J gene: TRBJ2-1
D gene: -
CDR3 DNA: TGTGCCAGCAGAAAGGGGGTATACAATGAGCAGTTCTTC
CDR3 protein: CASRKGVYNEQFF

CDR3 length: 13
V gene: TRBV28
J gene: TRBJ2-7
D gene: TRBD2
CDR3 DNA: TGTGCCAGCCGTCGTAGCGGGAGCCACGAGCAGTACTTC
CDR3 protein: CASRRSGSHEQYF

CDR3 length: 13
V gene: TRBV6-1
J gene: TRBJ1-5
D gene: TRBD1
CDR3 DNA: TGTGCCAGCGGGAGACAGGGAGGCCAGCCCCAGCATTTT
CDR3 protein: CASGRQGGQPQHF

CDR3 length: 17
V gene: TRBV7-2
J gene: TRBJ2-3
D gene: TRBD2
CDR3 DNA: TGTGCCAGCAGCCCCCCCCTAGCGGGGTATGGCACAGATACGCAGTATTTT
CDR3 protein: CASSPPLAGYGTDTQYF

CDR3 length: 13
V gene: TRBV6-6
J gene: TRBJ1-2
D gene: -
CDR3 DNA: TGTGCCAGCACATCACACGGGAACTATGGCTACACCTTC
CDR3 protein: CASTSHGNYGYTF

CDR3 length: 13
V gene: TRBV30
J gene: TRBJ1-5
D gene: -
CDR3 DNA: TGTGCCTGGAGTACGCAGAGCAATCAGCCCCAGCATTTT
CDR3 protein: CAWSTQSNQPQHF

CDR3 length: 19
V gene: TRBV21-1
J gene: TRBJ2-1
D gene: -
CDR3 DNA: TGTGCCAGCAGCAAAGCTTGTTCTAGCGGGAGATTTGTTGGTAATGAGCAGTTCTTC
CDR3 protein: CASSKACSSGRFVGNEQFF

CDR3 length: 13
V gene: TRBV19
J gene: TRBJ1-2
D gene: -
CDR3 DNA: TGTGCCAGTAGTTCGAACTCAGGGGCTGGCTACACCTTC
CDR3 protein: CASSSNSGAGYTF

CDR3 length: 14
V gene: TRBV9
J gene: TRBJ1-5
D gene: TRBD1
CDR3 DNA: TGTGCCAGCAGCCCAGGACAGGGGAATCTACCCCAGCATTTT
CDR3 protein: CASSPGQGNLPQHF

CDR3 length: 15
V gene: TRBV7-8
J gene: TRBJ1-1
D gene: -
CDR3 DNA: TGTGCCAGCAGCAGGCCAGGACAGCCAAACACTGAAGCTTTCTTT
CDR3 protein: CASSRPGQPNTEAFF

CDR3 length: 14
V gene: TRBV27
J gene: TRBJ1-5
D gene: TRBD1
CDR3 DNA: TGTGCCAGCAGTCTGGGACAGGACGGAGCAGCCCAGCATTTT
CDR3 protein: CASSLGQDGAAQHF

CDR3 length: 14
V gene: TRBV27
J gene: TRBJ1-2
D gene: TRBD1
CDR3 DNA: TGTGCCAGCAGTTGGGGACAGGGGGCGGGGGGCTACACCTTC
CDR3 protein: CASSWGQGAGGYTF

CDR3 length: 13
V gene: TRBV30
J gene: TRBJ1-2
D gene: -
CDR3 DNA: TGTGCCTGGACAGTCGGGGGGGGCTATGGCTACACCTTC
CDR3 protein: CAWTVGGGYGYTF

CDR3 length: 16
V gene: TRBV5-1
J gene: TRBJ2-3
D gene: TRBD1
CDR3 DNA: TGCGCCAGCAGCTCTGGGGACAGGGGTCCCACAGATACGCAGTATTTT
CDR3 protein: CASSSGDRGPTDTQYF

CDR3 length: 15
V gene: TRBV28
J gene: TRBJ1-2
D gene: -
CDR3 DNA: TGTGCCAGCAGTTTGGCAGGGAAACAGCACTATGGCTACACCTTC
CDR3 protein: CASSLAGKQHYGYTF

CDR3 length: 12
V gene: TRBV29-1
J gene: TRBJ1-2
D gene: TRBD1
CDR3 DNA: TGCAGCGGGACAGGGGGAGGCTATGGCTACACCTTC
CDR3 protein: CSGTGGGYGYTF